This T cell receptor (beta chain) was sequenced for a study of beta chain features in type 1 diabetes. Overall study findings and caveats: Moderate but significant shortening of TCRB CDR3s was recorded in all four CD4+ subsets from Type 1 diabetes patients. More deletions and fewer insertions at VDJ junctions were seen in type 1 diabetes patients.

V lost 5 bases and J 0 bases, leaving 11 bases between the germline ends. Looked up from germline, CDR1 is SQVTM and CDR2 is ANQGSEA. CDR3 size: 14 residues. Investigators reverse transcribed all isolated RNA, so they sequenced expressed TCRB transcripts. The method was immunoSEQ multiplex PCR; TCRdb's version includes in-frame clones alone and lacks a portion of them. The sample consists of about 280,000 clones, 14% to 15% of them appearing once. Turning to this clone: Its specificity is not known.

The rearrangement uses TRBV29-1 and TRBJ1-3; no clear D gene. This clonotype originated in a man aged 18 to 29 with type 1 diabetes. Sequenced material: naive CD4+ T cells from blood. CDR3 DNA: TGCAGCGTTTTAACAGAGAGCTCTGGAAACACCATATATTTT. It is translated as CSVLTESSGNTIYF.